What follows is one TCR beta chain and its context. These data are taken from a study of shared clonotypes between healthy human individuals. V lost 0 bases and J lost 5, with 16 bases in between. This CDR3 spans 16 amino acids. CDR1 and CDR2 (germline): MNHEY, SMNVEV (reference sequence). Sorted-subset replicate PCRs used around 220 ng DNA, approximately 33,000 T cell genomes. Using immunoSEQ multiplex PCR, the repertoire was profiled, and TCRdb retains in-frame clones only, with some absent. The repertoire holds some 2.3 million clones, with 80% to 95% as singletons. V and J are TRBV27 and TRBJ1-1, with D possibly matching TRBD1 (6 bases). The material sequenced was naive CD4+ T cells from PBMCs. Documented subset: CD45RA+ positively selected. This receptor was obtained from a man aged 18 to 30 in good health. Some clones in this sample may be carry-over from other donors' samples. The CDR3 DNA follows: TGTGCCAGCAGTTTATCATTCGGGGGGGCGGGGACTGAAGCTTTCTTT. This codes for CASSLSFGGAGTEAFF.